The entry that follows covers one TCR beta chain sequence. Original processing notes: Amplification of reference gene primers was used by the study to estimate nucleated cell counts. The repertoire was sequenced with immunoSEQ multiplex PCR; TCRdb's copy has only in-frame clones and lacks some. Clone size and the V and J calls come from that table; the DNA yielded D and trimming. In the table there are 75,000 to 100,000 clones, roughly 86% of which are singletons. CDR3 length: 14 amino acids. Trimming took 6 bases from V and 5 from J, leaving 14 bases between them. Germline CDR1 reads MNHEY; CDR2 reads SMNVEV (reference sequence). The data are from a study of blood T cell repertoires in COVID-19. Whole-study context: Samples taken during acute and convalescent COVID-19 were collected in the United States, Italy and Spain. Sources were T cells, B-cell-depleted T cells, or PBMCs; the material itself was cDNA or gDNA.

The sequence came from a human donor with acute or convalescent COVID-19. The donor label of this sample is uncertain. This chain joins TRBV27 and TRBJ2-4, with D possibly matching TRBD1 (6 bases). The sample comprised peripheral blood. The CDR3, as DNA: TGTGCCAGCAGCCGGTGGGACAATCAAAACATTCAGTACTTC. It encodes CASSRWDNQNIQYF.